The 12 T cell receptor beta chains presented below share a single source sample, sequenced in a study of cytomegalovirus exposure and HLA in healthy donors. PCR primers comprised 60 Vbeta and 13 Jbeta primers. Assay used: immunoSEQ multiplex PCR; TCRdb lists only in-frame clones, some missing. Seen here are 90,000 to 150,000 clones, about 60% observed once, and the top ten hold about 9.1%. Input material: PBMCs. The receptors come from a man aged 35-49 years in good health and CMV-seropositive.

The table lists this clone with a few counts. CDR3 coding DNA: TGTGCCAGCAGCTCAACAGGGCCCGGGGGGACTGAAGCTTTCTTT. Amino acid sequence: CASSSTGPGGTEAFF. This chain joins TRBV9 and TRBJ1-1; weak D call: TRBD1 (6 bases). The V gene lost 4 bases and the J gene lost 5 bases, with 18 bases spanning the gap. Looked up from germline, CDR1 is SGDLS and CDR2 is YYNGEE. The CDR3 is 15 amino acids.

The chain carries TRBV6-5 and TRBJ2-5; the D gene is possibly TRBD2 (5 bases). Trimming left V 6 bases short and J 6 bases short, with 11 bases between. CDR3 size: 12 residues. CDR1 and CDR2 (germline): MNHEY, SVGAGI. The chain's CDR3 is CASSSSGKTQYF. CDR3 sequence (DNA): TGTGCCAGCAGCTCGTCCGGGAAGACCCAGTACTTC.

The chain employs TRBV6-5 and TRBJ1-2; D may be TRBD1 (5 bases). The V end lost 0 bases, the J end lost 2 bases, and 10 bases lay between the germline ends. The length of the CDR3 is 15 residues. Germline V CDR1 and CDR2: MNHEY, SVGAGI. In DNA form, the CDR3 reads TGTGCCAGCAGTTACTCTAGGGGCCCGAACTATGGCTACACCTTC. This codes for CASSYSRGPNYGYTF.

CDR3: CASSVIRDRDPNGYTF. CDR3 nucleotides: TGTGCCAGTAGTGTCATCCGGGACAGGGATCCTAATGGCTACACCTTC. The rearrangement joins TRBV19 to TRBJ1-2, with 9 bases that match TRBD1. There are 16 residues in the CDR3. Germline V gene data show CDR1 as LNHDA and CDR2 as SQIVND (reference sequence). Losses at the gene ends were 5 bases for V and 6 bases for J; bases not matched to a gene: 13.

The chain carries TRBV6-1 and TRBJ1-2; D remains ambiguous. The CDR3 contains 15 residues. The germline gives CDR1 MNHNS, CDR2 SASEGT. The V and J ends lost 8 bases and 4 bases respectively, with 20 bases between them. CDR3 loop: CASVEAATQFYGYTF. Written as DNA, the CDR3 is TGTGCCAGCGTAGAGGCAGCGACCCAATTCTATGGCTACACCTTC.

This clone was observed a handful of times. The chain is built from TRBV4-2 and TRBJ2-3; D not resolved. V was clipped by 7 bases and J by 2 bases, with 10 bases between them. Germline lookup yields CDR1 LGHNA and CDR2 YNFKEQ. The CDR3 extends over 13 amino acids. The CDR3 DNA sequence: TGTGCCAGCAAGGAGTTAAACACAGATACGCAGTATTTT. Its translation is CASKELNTDTQYF.

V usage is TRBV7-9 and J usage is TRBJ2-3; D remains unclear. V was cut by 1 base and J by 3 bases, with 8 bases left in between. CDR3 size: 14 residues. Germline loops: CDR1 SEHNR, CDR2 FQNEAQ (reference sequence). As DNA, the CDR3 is TGTGCCAGCAGCTTAGTGGAGTGGACAGATACGCAGTATTTT. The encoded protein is CASSLVEWTDTQYF.

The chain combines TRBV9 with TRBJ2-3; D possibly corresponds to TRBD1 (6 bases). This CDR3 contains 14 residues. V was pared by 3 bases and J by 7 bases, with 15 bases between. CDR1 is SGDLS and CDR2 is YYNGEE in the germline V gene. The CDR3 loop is CASSAETGTHTQYF. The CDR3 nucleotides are TGTGCCAGCAGCGCCGAGACCGGGACACATACGCAGTATTTT.

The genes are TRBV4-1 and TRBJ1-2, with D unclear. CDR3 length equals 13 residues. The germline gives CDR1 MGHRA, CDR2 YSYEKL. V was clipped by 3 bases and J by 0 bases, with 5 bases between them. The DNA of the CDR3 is TGCGCCAGCAGCCAGGGAGCTAACTATGGCTACACCTTC. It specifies CASSQGANYGYTF.

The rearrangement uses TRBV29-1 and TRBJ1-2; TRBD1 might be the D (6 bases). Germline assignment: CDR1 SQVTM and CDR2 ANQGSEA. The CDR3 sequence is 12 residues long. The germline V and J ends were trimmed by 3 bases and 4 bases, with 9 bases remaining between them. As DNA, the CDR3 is TGCAGCGTTGATACAGGGACCTATGGCTACACCTTC. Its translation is CSVDTGTYGYTF.

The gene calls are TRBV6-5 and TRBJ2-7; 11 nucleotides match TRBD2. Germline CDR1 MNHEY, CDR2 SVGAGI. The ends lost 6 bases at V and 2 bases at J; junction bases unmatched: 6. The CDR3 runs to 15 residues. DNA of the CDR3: TGTGCCAGCAGAGGCGGGACTAGCGGTACCTACGAGCAGTACTTC. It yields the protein CASRGGTSGTYEQYF.

CDR3: CASSARNTGELFF. The CDR3 nucleotides read TGTGCCAGCAGCGCGCGGAACACCGGGGAGCTGTTTTTT. The chain has TRBV9 and TRBJ2-2, with D hard to call. V lost 3 bases to trimming and J lost 1 base, with 4 bases between them. Germline CDR1 reads SGDLS; CDR2 reads YYNGEE. The CDR3 consists of 13 residues.